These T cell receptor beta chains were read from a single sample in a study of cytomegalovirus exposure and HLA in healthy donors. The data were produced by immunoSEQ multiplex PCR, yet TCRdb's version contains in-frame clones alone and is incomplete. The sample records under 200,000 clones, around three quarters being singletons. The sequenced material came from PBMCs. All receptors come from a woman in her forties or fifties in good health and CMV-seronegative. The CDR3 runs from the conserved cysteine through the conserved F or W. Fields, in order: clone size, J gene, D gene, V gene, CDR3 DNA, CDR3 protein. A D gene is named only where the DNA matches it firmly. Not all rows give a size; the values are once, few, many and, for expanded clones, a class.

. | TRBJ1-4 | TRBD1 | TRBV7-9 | TGTGCCAGCAGCCCGGGACAGGGAATCGAAAAACTGTTTTTT | CASSPGQGIEKLFF
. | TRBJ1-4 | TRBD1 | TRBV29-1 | TGCAGCGGAGGGACAGGTTTTAATGAAAAACTGTTTTTT | CSGGTGFNEKLFF
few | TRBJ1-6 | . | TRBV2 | TGTGCCAACTCAAGGAGGGGAGATAATTCACCCCTCCACTTT | CANSRRGDNSPLHF
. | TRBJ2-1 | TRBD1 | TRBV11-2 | TGTGCCAGCAGCCCGACAGGGCGGAATGAGCAGTTCTTC | CASSPTGRNEQFF
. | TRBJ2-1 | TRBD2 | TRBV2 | TGTGCCAGCAGTGGGACTAGCGGGAGTCCGGGGCATGAGCAGTTCTTC | CASSGTSGSPGHEQFF
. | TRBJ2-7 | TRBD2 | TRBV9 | TGTGCCAGCAGCGTAGGCTCTGGACTAGTGGCCTACGAGCAGTACTTC | CASSVGSGLVAYEQYF
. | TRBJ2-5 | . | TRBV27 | TGTGCCAGCAGTTTACGTTACCAACGACAGAACCAAGAGACCCAGTACTTC | CASSLRYQRQNQETQYF
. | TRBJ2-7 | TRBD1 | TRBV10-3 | TGTGCCATCAGTGACTCCCCGACAGGGAGCTCCTACGAGCAGTACTTC | CAISDSPTGSSYEQYF
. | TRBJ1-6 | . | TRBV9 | TGTGCCAGCAGCGCCACTACCAATTCACCCCTCCACTTT | CASSATTNSPLHF
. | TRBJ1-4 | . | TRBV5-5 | TGTGCCAGCAGCGCCCCTGGGACTATTGAAAAACTGTTTTTT | CASSAPGTIEKLFF
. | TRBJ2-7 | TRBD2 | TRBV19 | TGTGCCAGTAGTACCTCACTAGCGGCCTACGAGCAGTACTTC | CASSTSLAAYEQYF
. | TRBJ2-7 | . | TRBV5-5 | TGTGCCAGCAGCCGACAGTCCTACGAGCAGTACTTC | CASSRQSYEQYF
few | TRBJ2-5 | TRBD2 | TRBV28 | TGTGCCAGCAGTTTGGGCGGGGGGCGGACGGGGACCCAGTACTTC | CASSLGGGRTGTQYF
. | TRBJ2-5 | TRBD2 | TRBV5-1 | TGCGCCAGCAGCTTTCAGCGGGGGCCCCAAGAGACCCAGTACTTC | CASSFQRGPQETQYF
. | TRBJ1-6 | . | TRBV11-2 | TGTGCCAGCAGCTTAGATGGTCGCGGGAATTCCCCCCTCCACTTT | CASSLDGRGNSPLHF
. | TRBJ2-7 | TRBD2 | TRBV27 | TGTGCCAGCAGATCGGGAGGAAACACCCACGAGCAGTACTTC | CASRSGGNTHEQYF